These T cell receptor beta chains were read from a single sample in a study of T-cell reconstitution after alpha-beta-depleted transplantation in children. One entry per CDR3 protein results from TCRdb running MiXCR on the PCR reads. This sample has about 610,000 distinct CDR3 sequences, with over 9.5% found just once. Sequenced material: PBMCs from the stem cell graft donor, taken from the stem cell graft. The receptors were gathered from a human donor who donated a stem cell graft to a child with acute myeloid leukemia. CDR3s include the opening cysteine and the closing phenylalanine or tryptophan. The D gene is left open where the match is weak. Clone size is shown for a subset of rows, as once, few, many or a class of expanded clone.

abundance: -; v_gene: TRBV5-1; d_gene: TRBD2; j_gene: TRBJ2-7; CDR3aa: CASSSGTSGRASYEQYF; CDR3nt: TGCGCCAGCAGCTCCGGGACTAGCGGGAGGGCCTCCTACGAGCAGTACTTC
abundance: many; v_gene: TRBV12-3/TRBV12-4; d_gene: -; j_gene: TRBJ2-1; CDR3aa: CASSLTGAEFF; CDR3nt: TGTGCCAGCAGTCTCACGGGTGCGGAGTTCTTC
abundance: -; v_gene: TRBV12-3/TRBV12-4; d_gene: -; j_gene: TRBJ1-2; CDR3aa: CASSPDRRPYGYTF; CDR3nt: TGTGCCAGCAGCCCCGACAGAAGACCCTATGGCTACACCTTC
abundance: few; v_gene: TRBV12-3/TRBV12-4; d_gene: TRBD1; j_gene: TRBJ1-5; CDR3aa: CASSSTGSGNQPQHF; CDR3nt: TGTGCCAGCAGTTCGACAGGGTCAGGTAATCAGCCCCAGCATTTT
abundance: many; v_gene: TRBV2; d_gene: TRBD1; j_gene: TRBJ1-2; CDR3aa: CASSKTGGDDGYTF; CDR3nt: TGTGCCAGCAGTAAGACAGGGGGCGATGACGGCTACACCTTC
abundance: few; v_gene: TRBV24-1; d_gene: -; j_gene: TRBJ2-2; CDR3aa: CATSDSGLENTGELFF; CDR3nt: TGTGCCACCAGTGATTCCGGGTTGGAAAACACCGGGGAGCTGTTTTTT
abundance: -; v_gene: TRBV11-1; d_gene: TRBD2; j_gene: TRBJ2-3; CDR3aa: CASSLRTLSGRGMGDTQYF; CDR3nt: TGTGCCAGCAGCTTAAGGACACTTAGCGGGAGGGGCATGGGAGATACGCAGTATTTT
abundance: many; v_gene: TRBV3-1; d_gene: -; j_gene: TRBJ2-7; CDR3aa: CASSQGGYYEQYF; CDR3nt: TGTGCCAGCAGCCAAGGGGGGTATTACGAGCAGTACTTC
abundance: -; v_gene: TRBV6-1; d_gene: -; j_gene: TRBJ2-7; CDR3aa: CASRKSGNSYEQYF; CDR3nt: TGTGCCAGCAGGAAGAGCGGAAACTCCTACGAGCAGTACTTC
abundance: many; v_gene: TRBV18; d_gene: -; j_gene: TRBJ2-5; CDR3aa: CASSPRREETQYF; CDR3nt: TGTGCCAGCAGCCCCCGCAGGGAAGAGACCCAGTACTTC
abundance: -; v_gene: TRBV28; d_gene: -; j_gene: TRBJ2-2; CDR3aa: CASSFQLANTGELFF; CDR3nt: TGTGCCAGCAGTTTCCAGCTGGCGAACACCGGGGAGCTGTTTTTT
abundance: -; v_gene: TRBV25-1; d_gene: -; j_gene: TRBJ2-3; CDR3aa: CASNRVFADTQYF; CDR3nt: TGTGCCAGCAACCGGGTATTCGCAGATACGCAGTATTTT
abundance: many; v_gene: TRBV6-1; d_gene: -; j_gene: TRBJ2-3; CDR3aa: CAIQGAGTDTQYF; CDR3nt: TGTGCCATTCAGGGAGCGGGCACAGATACGCAGTATTTT
abundance: many; v_gene: TRBV10-3; d_gene: -; j_gene: TRBJ2-6; CDR3aa: CAISEDSRANVLTF; CDR3nt: TGTGCCATCAGTGAGGACAGTAGGGCCAACGTCCTGACTTTC
abundance: -; v_gene: TRBV14; d_gene: -; j_gene: TRBJ2-2; CDR3aa: CASSLGGWELFF; CDR3nt: TGTGCCAGCAGCCTCGGGGGTTGGGAGCTGTTTTTT
abundance: -; v_gene: TRBV20-1; d_gene: -; j_gene: TRBJ2-7; CDR3aa: CSASHLPEGRYEQYF; CDR3nt: TGCAGTGCTAGCCACCTTCCGGAAGGGAGGTACGAGCAGTACTTC
abundance: -; v_gene: TRBV27; d_gene: TRBD2; j_gene: TRBJ2-7; CDR3aa: CASSSTSGRVIEYF; CDR3nt: TGTGCCAGCAGTTCCACTAGCGGGAGAGTGATCGAGTACTTC
abundance: -; v_gene: TRBV3-1; d_gene: -; j_gene: TRBJ2-1; CDR3aa: CASSPTGRGKNEQFF; CDR3nt: TGTGCCAGCAGCCCCACAGGCCGCGGAAAAAATGAGCAGTTCTTC
abundance: few; v_gene: TRBV27; d_gene: -; j_gene: TRBJ2-7; CDR3aa: CASSLEGIGSEQYF; CDR3nt: TGTGCCAGCAGTTTAGAGGGCATAGGCTCCGAGCAGTACTTC
abundance: -; v_gene: TRBV10-2; d_gene: -; j_gene: TRBJ2-1; CDR3aa: CASSEGGEGDEQFF; CDR3nt: TGCGCCAGCAGTGAAGGGGGAGAGGGAGATGAGCAGTTCTTC
abundance: -; v_gene: TRBV11-2; d_gene: TRBD1; j_gene: TRBJ1-2; CDR3aa: CASSHPPGQGALGYTF; CDR3nt: TGTGCCAGCAGCCATCCTCCGGGACAGGGGGCGCTTGGCTACACCTTC
abundance: many; v_gene: TRBV6-5; d_gene: -; j_gene: TRBJ2-1; CDR3aa: CASRGEFPAPFF; CDR3nt: TGTGCCAGCAGGGGCGAATTTCCGGCTCCGTTCTTC
abundance: few; v_gene: TRBV4-2; d_gene: -; j_gene: TRBJ2-7; CDR3aa: CASSQILGSLEQYF; CDR3nt: TGTGCCAGCAGCCAAATCCTCGGGAGCCTCGAGCAGTACTTC
abundance: -; v_gene: TRBV9; d_gene: -; j_gene: TRBJ2-4; CDR3aa: CASSPLISPNIQYF; CDR3nt: TGTGCCAGCAGCCCCCTAATATCTCCCAACATTCAGTACTTC
abundance: few; v_gene: TRBV3-1; d_gene: -; j_gene: TRBJ2-3; CDR3aa: CASSLSRQGANSGRATNTQYF; CDR3nt: TGTGCCAGCAGCCTGAGCCGACAGGGGGCTAATAGCGGGAGGGCCACAAATACGCAGTATTTT
abundance: -; v_gene: TRBV10-3; d_gene: -; j_gene: TRBJ2-7; CDR3aa: CATLGLPLGEQYF; CDR3nt: TGTGCCACCCTCGGACTCCCCTTGGGCGAGCAGTACTTC
abundance: many; v_gene: TRBV2; d_gene: -; j_gene: TRBJ2-1; CDR3aa: CASTEGVGLARNEQFF; CDR3nt: TGTGCCAGCACCGAGGGGGTAGGATTGGCCCGCAATGAGCAGTTCTTC
abundance: many; v_gene: TRBV20-1; d_gene: -; j_gene: TRBJ2-5; CDR3aa: CSARPLETQYF; CDR3nt: TGCAGTGCTCGACCCTTGGAGACCCAGTACTTC
abundance: -; v_gene: TRBV5-1; d_gene: TRBD1; j_gene: TRBJ2-7; CDR3aa: CASSPPVTGASYEQYF; CDR3nt: TGCGCCAGCAGCCCACCGGTGACAGGGGCCTCCTACGAGCAGTACTTC
abundance: -; v_gene: TRBV5-1; d_gene: -; j_gene: TRBJ1-4; CDR3aa: CASRLSNEKLFF; CDR3nt: TGCGCCAGCAGATTAAGTAATGAAAAACTGTTTTTT
abundance: -; v_gene: TRBV6-5; d_gene: -; j_gene: TRBJ1-2; CDR3aa: CASSYERVYGYTF; CDR3nt: TGTGCCAGCAGTTACGAACGGGTCTATGGCTACACCTTC
abundance: many; v_gene: TRBV5-6; d_gene: -; j_gene: TRBJ2-2; CDR3aa: CASSPVGSGPNTGELFF; CDR3nt: TGTGCCAGCAGCCCCGTAGGCAGCGGGCCAAACACCGGGGAGCTGTTTTTT
abundance: many; v_gene: TRBV27; d_gene: -; j_gene: TRBJ2-4; CDR3aa: CASRKTGSVNIQYF; CDR3nt: TGTGCCAGCAGGAAGACAGGATCAGTAAACATTCAGTACTTC
abundance: -; v_gene: TRBV9; d_gene: TRBD1; j_gene: TRBJ2-2; CDR3aa: CASSPPGQGFAGELFF; CDR3nt: TGTGCCAGCAGCCCCCCCGGACAGGGGTTTGCCGGGGAGCTGTTTTTT
abundance: few; v_gene: TRBV7-3; d_gene: TRBD2; j_gene: TRBJ2-7; CDR3aa: CASSPGGAGGTSYEQYF; CDR3nt: TGTGCCAGCAGCCCCGGGGGAGCGGGAGGTACGAGCTACGAGCAGTACTTC
abundance: few; v_gene: TRBV5-1; d_gene: TRBD2; j_gene: TRBJ2-5; CDR3aa: CASSLGSLAGQETQYF; CDR3nt: TGCGCCAGCAGCTTGGGAAGTCTAGCGGGACAAGAGACCCAGTACTTC
abundance: -; v_gene: TRBV24-1; d_gene: -; j_gene: TRBJ2-1; CDR3aa: CATEGSTARNEQFF; CDR3nt: TGTGCCACCGAAGGGAGTACCGCTCGCAATGAGCAGTTCTTC